These T cell receptor beta chains were read from a single sample in a study of blood T cell repertoires in COVID-19. TCRdb's copy holds only in-frame clones and misses some; the assay was immunoSEQ multiplex PCR. The table shows hundreds of thousands of clones, with 70% to 90% occurring only once. The sequenced sample was PBMCs or T cells enriched from blood (not recorded which). These receptors all stem from a young man who had recovered from COVID-19. Both conserved end residues are part of each CDR3. Fields, in order: J gene, D gene, clone size, V gene, CDR3 DNA, CDR3 protein. D genes are given only for firm matches. The size of a clone is reported for some rows only, either as once, few or many, or as a class for expanded clones.

j_gene: TRBJ2-1; d_gene: -; abundance: -; v_gene: TRBV15; CDR3nt: TGTGCCACCAGCAGAGATGTCAGCCTTGGACAGAATGAGCAGTTCTTC; CDR3aa: CATSRDVSLGQNEQFF
j_gene: TRBJ2-2; d_gene: -; abundance: once; v_gene: TRBV4-1; CDR3nt: TGCGCCAGCAGCCCGTTAGAGGCCGGGGAGCTGTTTTTT; CDR3aa: CASSPLEAGELFF
j_gene: TRBJ2-7; d_gene: TRBD2; abundance: -; v_gene: TRBV27; CDR3nt: TGTGCCAGCAGGACACTTGGCGGGAGTTCCTACGAGCAGTACTTC; CDR3aa: CASRTLGGSSYEQYF
j_gene: TRBJ2-3; d_gene: -; abundance: -; v_gene: TRBV2; CDR3nt: TGTGCCAGCAGTGCACAGATCCAGGGAAGTAGGCAGTATTTT; CDR3aa: CASSAQIQGSRQYF
j_gene: TRBJ1-3; d_gene: TRBD1; abundance: few; v_gene: TRBV19; CDR3nt: TGTGCCAGTATCGGACAGGGGGCTAACTCTGGAAACACCATATATTTT; CDR3aa: CASIGQGANSGNTIYF
j_gene: TRBJ2-7; d_gene: -; abundance: few; v_gene: TRBV4-1; CDR3nt: TGCGCCAGCAGAAGGCAGGGGGGTTCCTACGAGCAGTACTTC; CDR3aa: CASRRQGGSYEQYF
j_gene: TRBJ2-1; d_gene: -; abundance: once; v_gene: TRBV27; CDR3nt: TGTGCCAGCAGTTATTATCCAGGGGATTCCTACAATGAGCAGTTCTTC; CDR3aa: CASSYYPGDSYNEQFF
j_gene: TRBJ2-7; d_gene: TRBD2; abundance: -; v_gene: TRBV19; CDR3nt: TGTGCCAGTAGTATCACCCCACTAGGGAGGGACGAGCAGTACTTC; CDR3aa: CASSITPLGRDEQYF
j_gene: TRBJ2-5; d_gene: -; abundance: -; v_gene: TRBV11-2; CDR3nt: TGTGCCAGCAGCCGCGGGGAGACCCAGTACTTC; CDR3aa: CASSRGETQYF
j_gene: TRBJ2-2; d_gene: TRBD2; abundance: -; v_gene: TRBV10-3; CDR3nt: TGTGCCATCAGTGCTAGCGGGAGGGGCGGGGAGCTGTTTTTT; CDR3aa: CAISASGRGGELFF
j_gene: TRBJ2-3; d_gene: TRBD2; abundance: -; v_gene: TRBV29-1; CDR3nt: TGCAGCGTTGTTGGATTAGCGGGAGGCACAGATACGCAGTATTTT; CDR3aa: CSVVGLAGGTDTQYF
j_gene: TRBJ2-1; d_gene: -; abundance: -; v_gene: TRBV10-1; CDR3nt: TGCGCCAGCAGTGAGGAGGGTGAGCAGTTCTTC; CDR3aa: CASSEEGEQFF
j_gene: TRBJ1-1; d_gene: TRBD1; abundance: -; v_gene: TRBV9; CDR3nt: TGTGCCAGCAGCGTAGGACAGGGGAACACTGAAGCTTTCTTT; CDR3aa: CASSVGQGNTEAFF
j_gene: TRBJ1-5; d_gene: TRBD1; abundance: -; v_gene: TRBV2; CDR3nt: TGTGCCAGCAGTGAAGTTAGAGACAGGGGCAATCAGCCCCAGCATTTT; CDR3aa: CASSEVRDRGNQPQHF
j_gene: TRBJ2-2; d_gene: -; abundance: -; v_gene: TRBV30; CDR3nt: TGTGCCTGGAATGCGCAGGGGAACACCGGGGAGCTGTTTTTT; CDR3aa: CAWNAQGNTGELFF
j_gene: TRBJ2-7; d_gene: -; abundance: -; v_gene: TRBV7-8; CDR3nt: TGTGCCAGTCTACCGGGACACCCTTCCGAGCAGTACTTC; CDR3aa: CASLPGHPSEQYF
j_gene: TRBJ1-4; d_gene: -; abundance: -; v_gene: TRBV7-9; CDR3nt: TGTGCCAGCAGCTTCGACCCAGGTGAAAAACTGTTTTTT; CDR3aa: CASSFDPGEKLFF
j_gene: TRBJ2-2; d_gene: -; abundance: -; v_gene: TRBV10-3; CDR3nt: TGTGCCATCGTCTCTTCGGACAAATTGAACACCGGGGAGCTGTTTTTT; CDR3aa: CAIVSSDKLNTGELFF
j_gene: TRBJ2-1; d_gene: -; abundance: -; v_gene: TRBV6-4; CDR3nt: TGTGCCAGCAGTGACTCGGGGCGGGGGCCTTACAATGAGCAGTTCTTC; CDR3aa: CASSDSGRGPYNEQFF
j_gene: TRBJ2-5; d_gene: TRBD1; abundance: -; v_gene: TRBV28; CDR3nt: TGTGCCAGCAGCCTGGGACAGGGGGCGTTACTCGAGACCCAGTACTTC; CDR3aa: CASSLGQGALLETQYF
j_gene: TRBJ2-3; d_gene: -; abundance: -; v_gene: TRBV10-3; CDR3nt: TGTGCCATCAGGGACTACACAGATACGCAGTATTTT; CDR3aa: CAIRDYTDTQYF
j_gene: TRBJ2-7; d_gene: -; abundance: -; v_gene: TRBV9; CDR3nt: TGTGCCAGCAGCGTAGACGGTTCCTACGAGCAGTACTTC; CDR3aa: CASSVDGSYEQYF
j_gene: TRBJ1-4; d_gene: -; abundance: once; v_gene: TRBV6-2/TRBV6-3; CDR3nt: TGTGCCAGCAGCCAAGGCCGACAGCGGGGGAAGGAAAAACTGTTTTTT; CDR3aa: CASSQGRQRGKEKLFF
j_gene: TRBJ1-1; d_gene: TRBD1; abundance: -; v_gene: TRBV19; CDR3nt: TGTGCCAGTAGAAACAAACCGACGGGACAGGGAGGAGGGACTGAAGCTTTCTTT; CDR3aa: CASRNKPTGQGGGTEAFF
j_gene: TRBJ2-7; d_gene: TRBD2; abundance: -; v_gene: TRBV3-1/TRBV3-2; CDR3nt: TGTGCCAGCAGCCAAGAACCTAGCGGGAGGCACGAGCAGTACTTC; CDR3aa: CASSQEPSGRHEQYF
j_gene: TRBJ2-1; d_gene: -; abundance: few; v_gene: TRBV24-1; CDR3nt: TGTGCCACCAGTGATCTAGAAAGGAGCGCGAGCTCCTACAATGAGCAGTTCTTC; CDR3aa: CATSDLERSASSYNEQFF
j_gene: TRBJ2-7; d_gene: TRBD1; abundance: -; v_gene: TRBV3-1/TRBV3-2; CDR3nt: TGTGCCAGCAGCCCCGGGACAGGGGGCTACGAGCAGTACTTC; CDR3aa: CASSPGTGGYEQYF
j_gene: TRBJ1-1; d_gene: TRBD1; abundance: -; v_gene: TRBV7-8; CDR3nt: TGTGCCAGCAGCAGACGGACAGGGAACACTGAAGCTTTCTTT; CDR3aa: CASSRRTGNTEAFF
j_gene: TRBJ2-1; d_gene: TRBD1; abundance: -; v_gene: TRBV4-3; CDR3nt: TGCGCCAGCAGTGCAAATTGGGTGGACAGGGCTGACAATGAGCAGTTCTTC; CDR3aa: CASSANWVDRADNEQFF
j_gene: TRBJ2-1; d_gene: -; abundance: -; v_gene: TRBV24-1; CDR3nt: TGTGCCACCAGTGATTTAAGGGCGGGTTTAGAGCAGTTCTTC; CDR3aa: CATSDLRAGLEQFF
j_gene: TRBJ2-5; d_gene: TRBD1; abundance: -; v_gene: TRBV24-1; CDR3nt: TGTGCCACCAGTGCCTTTGGGGAGACAGGGCAAGAGACCCAGTACTTC; CDR3aa: CATSAFGETGQETQYF
j_gene: TRBJ2-3; d_gene: TRBD1; abundance: -; v_gene: TRBV2; CDR3nt: TGTGCCAGCTCTCGTGCCGGGACAGATAGCGATACGCAGTATTTT; CDR3aa: CASSRAGTDSDTQYF
j_gene: TRBJ1-1; d_gene: TRBD1; abundance: -; v_gene: TRBV6-5; CDR3nt: TGTGCCAGCAGTTATCTCGGAAAGGCAAGGGGGCGGGCTTTCTTT; CDR3aa: CASSYLGKARGRAFF
j_gene: TRBJ2-7; d_gene: TRBD1; abundance: -; v_gene: TRBV10-3; CDR3nt: TGTGCCATCAGTGAGATCTCCGGGACAGAGTACGAGCAGTACTTC; CDR3aa: CAISEISGTEYEQYF
j_gene: TRBJ1-2; d_gene: -; abundance: -; v_gene: TRBV19; CDR3nt: TGTGCCAGTAGTCCCAACTCTAGGATGGCCGCGTTTTTC; CDR3aa: CASSPNSRMAAFF
j_gene: TRBJ1-2; d_gene: -; abundance: -; v_gene: TRBV19; CDR3nt: TGTGCCAGTAGTTCTGCACCTGGCCTGAACAACTATGGCTACACCTTC; CDR3aa: CASSSAPGLNNYGYTF
j_gene: TRBJ2-7; d_gene: -; abundance: -; v_gene: TRBV30; CDR3nt: TGTGCCTGGAAGCAAAGCTCCTACGAGCAGTACTTC; CDR3aa: CAWKQSSYEQYF
j_gene: TRBJ1-3; d_gene: -; abundance: -; v_gene: TRBV4-1; CDR3nt: TGCGCCAGCAGCCAAGTCGGGGAGTTAAGAAACACCATATATTTT; CDR3aa: CASSQVGELRNTIYF
j_gene: TRBJ2-3; d_gene: TRBD2; abundance: few; v_gene: TRBV7-9; CDR3nt: TGTGCCAGCAGGTACCCTAGCGGGAGGGGCACAGATACGCAGTATTTT; CDR3aa: CASRYPSGRGTDTQYF
j_gene: TRBJ2-2; d_gene: -; abundance: -; v_gene: TRBV2; CDR3nt: TGTGCCAGCAGTGTAGGGGGGAACACCGGGGAGCTGTTTTTT; CDR3aa: CASSVGGNTGELFF
j_gene: TRBJ2-1; d_gene: -; abundance: -; v_gene: TRBV5-6; CDR3nt: TGTGCCAGCAGCTTGGTAAGACTACCCTACAATGAGCAGTTCTTC; CDR3aa: CASSLVRLPYNEQFF
j_gene: TRBJ1-2; d_gene: -; abundance: -; v_gene: TRBV27; CDR3nt: TGTGCCAGCAGTTTCGCAGGCCACTATGGCTACACCTTC; CDR3aa: CASSFAGHYGYTF
j_gene: TRBJ2-5; d_gene: TRBD2; abundance: -; v_gene: TRBV18; CDR3nt: TGTGCCAGCTCACCTTTAGCGGGAGGGCCTCGGGAGACCCAGTACTTC; CDR3aa: CASSPLAGGPRETQYF